The sequence of this TCR beta chain was determined in a study of T cell responses to AZD1222 COVID-19 vaccine. The ends lost 4 bases at V and 2 bases at J; junction bases unmatched: 3. This CDR3 is built from 14 residues. The V gene's germline CDR1 is SGDLS and CDR2 YYNGEE. The data were produced by immunoSEQ multiplex PCR, yet TCRdb's version contains in-frame clones alone and is incomplete. Here the sample spans around 53,000 clones, around 85% being singletons. The sample holds a few counts of this clone. This receptor was taken from an adult in good health. Sequences were derived from peripheral blood, sampled on day 0 of MenACWY control vaccination. The rearrangement uses TRBV9 and TRBJ1-1, with 9 bases aligning to TRBD1. CDR3 in amino acids: CASSLGQGNTEAFF. CDR3 sequence (DNA): TGTGCCAGCAGCCTGGGACAGGGAAACACTGAAGCTTTCTTT.